This paragraph covers one TCR beta chain sequence. Primers included in the PCR were 60 Vbeta and 13 Jbeta primers. The assay was immunoSEQ multiplex PCR, and TCRdb's table has in-frame clones only and misses some. The sample has roughly 120,000 clones, about three quarters seen once. These data come from a study of cytomegalovirus exposure and HLA in healthy donors. In the study overall: Earlier, 150 million to 200 million T cells were analyzed, and 117 million unique TCR beta sequences were found among them.

What was sequenced was PBMCs. The source of this sequence is a human donor in good health.

CDR3 nucleotide sequence: TGCGCCAGCCGCCAGACAGGGTGGGAGACCCAGTACTTC. This translates into CASRQTGWETQYF. V and J are TRBV5-1 and TRBJ2-5; 7 bases align to TRBD1. The CDR3 loop spans 13 amino acids. Trimming cost V 7 bases and J 5 bases; bases outside gene matches: 8. The germline V gene encodes CDR1 SGHRS and CDR2 YFSETQ.